A single sample gave rise to the 32 T cell receptor beta chains below, sequenced in a study of cytotoxic CD8 clonotypes in ibrutinib-treated CLL. The repertoire was sequenced with immunoSEQ multiplex PCR; TCRdb's copy has only in-frame clones and lacks some. Among about 50,000 clones listed, over 60% were seen once. The sequencing used PBMCs, collected after 12 months of ibrutinib treatment. These receptors were obtained from a human donor with chronic lymphocytic leukemia.

This sequence joins TRBV5-1 and TRBJ2-7; maybe TRBD1 (6 bases). Trimming removed 4 bases at V and 0 bases at J, with 11 bases between. CDR1 and CDR2 (germline): SGHRS, YFSETQ. The CDR3 spans 14 residues. The CDR3 sequence is CASSRNRDSYEQYF. CDR3 in DNA: TGCGCCAGCAGCAGAAACAGGGACTCCTACGAGCAGTACTTC.

The chain is built from TRBV6-6 and TRBJ2-7; 12 bases line up with TRBD1. V trimming: 7 bases; J trimming: 5 bases; junction bases outside the gene matches: 9. Germline lookup yields CDR1 MNHNY and CDR2 SVGAGI (reference sequence). The CDR3 is made up of 15 amino acids. The chain's CDR3 is CASTDPGQGAHEQYF. In DNA form, the CDR3 reads TGTGCCAGCACCGACCCGGGACAGGGGGCCCACGAGCAGTACTTC.

This clone was seen just once. The chain employs TRBV6-6 and TRBJ1-5; perhaps TRBD1 as D (5 bases). The CDR3 covers 13 residues. The ends were cut back, 6 bases at V and 5 bases at J, with 11 bases in the middle. CDR1 is MNHNY and CDR2 is SVGAGI in the germline V gene (reference sequence). The DNA of the CDR3 is TGTGCCAGCAGGGGGCAGTTAGATCAGCCCCAGCATTTT. It yields the protein CASRGQLDQPQHF.

This clone has only one observation. The same CDR3 can be traced to other DNA sequences in this sample. The V call is TRBV18, the J call TRBJ1-5; D is unclear. V dropped 2 bases and J dropped 2 bases, with 4 bases sitting between them. The germline CDR1 and CDR2 sequences are KGHSH and LQKENI. There are 13 residues in the CDR3. In nucleotides, the CDR3 is TGTGCCAGCTCACCATCGGGCAATCAGCCCCAGCATTTT. It codes for CASSPSGNQPQHF.

The chain uses TRBV11-3 and TRBJ2-1; possibly TRBD2 for D (5 bases). CDR1 and CDR2 (germline): SGHNT, YENEEA. The CDR3 has 15 residues. V lost 5 bases and J lost 7, with 18 bases in between. Here the CDR3 reads CASSPVAGIGNEQFF. DNA for the CDR3: TGTGCCAGCAGCCCCGTGGCGGGTATAGGGAATGAGCAGTTCTTC.

The V gene is TRBV7-2, the J gene TRBJ2-5; 9 nucleotides align to TRBD1. CDR3 length equals 15 residues. Germline V lookup: CDR1 SGHTA, CDR2 FQGNSA. V lost 2 bases to trimming and J lost 3 bases; unmatched junction nucleotides: 4. CDR3 in DNA: TGTGCCAGCAGCTTATTTTGGGACAGGGAAGAGACCCAGTACTTC. Translating it yields CASSLFWDREETQYF.

The V and J genes are TRBV19 and TRBJ2-2; possibly TRBD2 for D (7 bases). The CDR3 consists of 15 residues. Germline V gene sequence: CDR1 LNHDA, CDR2 SQIVND (reference sequence). The V end was cut by 8 bases, the J end by 4 bases, with 17 bases between. DNA of the CDR3: TGTGCCAGTGAAGGGGGAGGGGTCAGCACCGGGGAGCTGTTTTTT. Its translation is CASEGGGVSTGELFF.

The chain uses TRBV7-9 and TRBJ1-1, with TRBD1 matching over 7 bases. V gave up 3 bases and J gave up 6 bases; unmatched junction bases: 7. The CDR3 extends over 14 amino acids. Germline V gene lookup returns CDR1 SEHNR and CDR2 FQNEAQ (reference sequence). The CDR3 DNA sequence: TGTGCCAGCAGCTTTCGTGGGCAGGGGGCTGAAGCTTTCTTT. This gives the protein CASSFRGQGAEAFF.

A few counts support this clone. This chain connects TRBV7-9 to TRBJ2-2, with D perhaps matching TRBD1 (5 bases). This CDR3 contains 13 residues. V gave up 6 bases and J gave up 2 bases, with 7 bases separating them. From germline, CDR1 is SEHNR and CDR2 FQNEAQ (reference sequence). CDR3 protein: CASRGQNTGELFF. The DNA of the CDR3 is TGTGCCAGCAGAGGACAAAACACCGGGGAGCTGTTTTTT.

The chain carries TRBV4-2 and TRBJ2-4; TRBD2 aligns across 9 bases. Trimming cost V 0 bases and J 3 bases; bases outside gene matches: 6. This CDR3 is built from 17 residues. Germline CDR1 is LGHNA and CDR2 is YNFKEQ. The CDR3 nucleotides are TGTGCCAGCAGCCAAGATTCGCCTAGCGGGATCAAAAACATTCAGTACTTC. As protein: CASSQDSPSGIKNIQYF.

This chain connects TRBV9 to TRBJ1-1, with D unclear. The germline V gene has CDR1 SGDLS and CDR2 YYNGEE. Trimming shortened V by 0 bases and J by 7 bases, and 13 bases separated the two germline ends. There are 14 residues in the CDR3. The CDR3 protein is CASSVDFATFEAFF. In nucleotides, the CDR3 is TGTGCCAGCAGCGTAGATTTTGCAACCTTTGAAGCTTTCTTT.

This rearrangement joins TRBV29-1 to TRBJ1-3; D is unclear. From germline, CDR1 is SQVTM and CDR2 ANQGSEA. This CDR3 spans 11 amino acids. V lost 7 bases and J lost 2, with 6 bases in between. The CDR3 loop reads CSGGTGNTIYF. CDR3 coding DNA: TGCAGCGGCGGGACTGGAAACACCATATATTTT.

The genes are TRBV9 and TRBJ1-2, with D tentatively TRBD1 (6 bases). Germline CDR1 SGDLS, CDR2 YYNGEE. The V end was cut by 0 bases, the J end by 2 bases, with 8 bases between. This CDR3 has 14 amino acids. The chain's CDR3 is CASSVEQGNYGYTF. The CDR3 DNA reads as TGTGCCAGCAGCGTAGAGCAGGGGAACTATGGCTACACCTTC.

The gene calls are TRBV30 and TRBJ1-2; 7 nucleotides align to TRBD1. The CDR3 is made up of 16 amino acids. From germline, CDR1 is GTSNPN and CDR2 SVGIG (reference sequence). With 0 bases clipped from V and 3 bases from J, the junction kept 10 bases outside the gene matches. CDR3 DNA: TGTGCCTGGAGTGTAAAGGGCCAGGGGGGGTACTATGGCTACACCTTC. Its protein is CAWSVKGQGGYYGYTF.

The chain couples TRBV5-1 to TRBJ2-2; 10 nucleotides match TRBD1. The CDR3 sequence is 16 residues long. Germline assignment: CDR1 SGHRS and CDR2 YFSETQ. V shed 5 bases, J shed 2 bases, and the junction held 6 bases outside the gene matches. CDR3 amino acids: CASRHRTGGNTGELFF. The CDR3, as DNA: TGCGCCAGCAGACATAGGACAGGGGGTAACACCGGGGAGCTGTTTTTT.

The chain joins TRBV27 to TRBJ2-3; 12 bases match TRBD2. Germline V gene sequence: CDR1 MNHEY, CDR2 SMNVEV (reference sequence). The junction had 9 bases not matched to a gene; V was cut back by 6 bases and J by 5 bases. The CDR3 has 16 residues. The CDR3 here is CASRPTSGRGIDTQYF. The CDR3 nucleotides are TGTGCCAGCAGGCCGACTAGCGGGAGAGGGATAGATACGCAGTATTTT.

This sequence joins TRBV5-1 and TRBJ1-1; 7 bases map to TRBD1. This CDR3 is 14 amino acids long. Germline trimming cut 6 bases from V and 5 bases from J; bases unmatched to any gene: 10. CDR1 and CDR2 from the germline V gene are SGHRS and YFSETQ. The DNA for the CDR3 is TGCGCCAGCACCCACAGGGGCGAGGGGACTGAAGCTTTCTTT. The encoded protein is CASTHRGEGTEAFF.

This clone was counted a few times. V gene TRBV29-1 combines with J gene TRBJ1-3, with D hard to call. The CDR3 has 14 residues. The V gene's germline CDR1 is SQVTM and CDR2 ANQGSEA. Trimming pared 5 bases from V and 7 bases from J, leaving 18 bases between. For the CDR3, the DNA is TGCAGCGTTCTAGGAGGAGAGCAAGCGAACACCATATATTTT. Translated: CSVLGGEQANTIYF.

The chain recombines TRBV25-1 with TRBJ2-2; D gene unclear. Germline V lookup: CDR1 MGHDK, CDR2 SYGVNS. Between the trimmed V and J ends, which lost 1 base and 2 bases, there was a span of 8 bases. The CDR3 contains 15 residues. CDR3 DNA sequence: TGTGCCAGCAGTGAATCGGACGTAAACACCGGGGAGCTGTTTTTT. It codes for CASSESDVNTGELFF.

The rearrangement joins TRBV5-4 to TRBJ2-1, with 7 bases aligning to TRBD2. CDR1 SGHNT and CDR2 YYREEE come from the germline V gene (reference sequence). The CDR3 spans 16 residues. The V segment lost 4 bases and the J segment 1 base; nucleotides outside the gene matches: 8. The CDR3 DNA is TGTGCCAGCAGCCCGTCACTAGCGCTTTCCTACAATGAGCAGTTCTTC. It specifies CASSPSLALSYNEQFF.

This rearrangement joins TRBV19 to TRBJ2-5; 9 bases align to TRBD2. This CDR3 region has 16 residues. J was trimmed by 3 bases and V by 1 base; bases with no gene match: 6. Per germline, CDR1 LNHDA and CDR2 SQIVND (reference sequence). In nucleotides, the CDR3 is TGTGCCAGTAGTATAGGGCTAGCGGGAAGGGAAGAGACCCAGTACTTC. The encoded protein is CASSIGLAGREETQYF.

This clone came up a few times. V usage is TRBV30 and J usage is TRBJ1-2; D ambiguous. V was trimmed by 2 bases and J by 3 bases, leaving 7 bases between them. The CDR3 is 12 amino acids. Germline V CDR1 and CDR2: GTSNPN, SVGIG (reference sequence). This CDR3 is CAWSSWDYGYTF. In DNA form, the CDR3 reads TGTGCCTGGAGTTCATGGGACTATGGCTACACCTTC.

J is TRBJ1-1 and V is TRBV5-1; 10 bases align to TRBD1. Germline V gene data show CDR1 as SGHRS and CDR2 as YFSETQ. The V and J ends lost 4 bases and 5 bases, in that order; junction bases with no gene match: 8. CDR3 size: 15 residues. The CDR3 sequence: CASSIQDRGLTEAFF. The CDR3, as DNA: TGCGCCAGCAGCATACAAGACAGGGGGCTAACTGAAGCTTTCTTT.

This clone was detected a few times. The chain combines TRBV28 with TRBJ1-5, with unresolved D. The germline gives CDR1 MDHEN, CDR2 SYDVKM. CDR3 length: 12 residues. V was trimmed by 2 bases and J by 7 bases, leaving 6 bases between them. The CDR3 here is CASSLRHQPQHF. The CDR3, as DNA: TGTGCCAGCAGTTTAAGGCACCAGCCCCAGCATTTT.

The rearrangement links TRBV18 to TRBJ2-7, with unresolved D. Trimming took 2 bases from V and 2 from J, leaving 16 bases between them. The germline CDR1 and CDR2 sequences are KGHSH and LQKENI. CDR3 length: 16 amino acids. DNA of the CDR3: TGTGCCAGCTCACCAGAAACACGTCTCGGAACCTACGAGCAGTACTTC. As protein: CASSPETRLGTYEQYF.

The chain has TRBV5-4 and TRBJ2-1; D tentatively reads TRBD1 or TRBD2 (5 bases each). Per the germline V gene, CDR1 is SGHNT and CDR2 is YYREEE (reference sequence). Between the trimmed V and J ends, which lost 0 bases and 6 bases, there was a span of 13 bases. The CDR3 loop spans 15 amino acids. CDR3 in DNA: TGTGCCAGCAGCTTGGCGGGACCCCCAAGCAATGAGCAGTTCTTC. This gives the protein CASSLAGPPSNEQFF.

The CDR3 region has the DNA TGTGCCAGCAGTCCCTACACCAGGGGACTAGCGGATACGCAGTATTTT. Protein sequence: CASSPYTRGLADTQYF. The rearrangement joins TRBV28 to TRBJ2-3, with 10 bases identical to TRBD2. Looked up from germline, CDR1 is MDHEN and CDR2 is SYDVKM. This CDR3 comprises 16 residues. With 5 bases clipped from V and 6 bases from J, the junction kept 11 bases outside the gene matches.

J is TRBJ1-5 and V is TRBV5-1; TRBD1 agrees at 7 bases. The CDR3 covers 13 residues. The trim removed 5 bases at V and 4 bases at J, leaving 3 bases unmatched. Germline V gene data show CDR1 as SGHRS and CDR2 as YFSETQ. The CDR3 region has the DNA TGCGCCAGCAGGGGACAGCCTAATCAGCCCCAGCATTTT. Its protein is CASRGQPNQPQHF. Filled out from reference TRBV5-1 and TRBJ1-5, the complete variable domain reads KAGVTQTPRYLIKTRGQQVTLSCSPISGHRSVSWYQQTPGQGLQFLFEYFSETQRNKGNFPGRFSGRQFSNSRSEMNVSTLELGDSALYLCASRGQPNQPQHFGDGTRLSIL.

The chain employs TRBV5-6 and TRBJ1-2, with D tentatively TRBD1 (6 bases). V lost 1 base to trimming and J lost 4 bases, with 8 bases between them. Per germline, CDR1 SGHDT and CDR2 YYEEEE. This CDR3 has 13 amino acids. CDR3 protein: CASSLLTGYGYTF. For the CDR3, the DNA is TGTGCCAGCAGCTTGTTGACAGGCTATGGCTACACCTTC.

The V gene is TRBV5-4, the J gene TRBJ1-4; 10 bases align to TRBD1. With V trimmed by 2 bases and J by 2 bases, 6 bases remained unmatched. Germline V gives CDR1 SGHNT, CDR2 YYREEE (reference sequence). The CDR3 runs 17 residues. The CDR3 DNA reads TGTGCCAGCAGCTTAGGACAGGGGGTAGGCACTAATGAAAAACTGTTTTTT. It codes for CASSLGQGVGTNEKLFF.

CDR3 region: CASSLAEVSEQYF. CDR3 DNA: TGTGCCAGCAGCTTAGCGGAGGTCAGCGAGCAGTACTTC. This chain joins TRBV7-7 and TRBJ2-7, with D maybe TRBD2 (5 bases). In germline, CDR1 is SSHAT, CDR2 FNYEAQ (reference sequence). V shed 0 bases and J shed 6 bases, with 9 bases lying between them. The CDR3 contains 13 residues.

V usage is TRBV5-1 and J usage is TRBJ2-1; TRBD2 agrees at 7 bases. The CDR3 consists of 15 residues. With 0 bases clipped from V and 7 bases from J, the junction kept 7 bases outside the gene matches. Looked up from germline, CDR1 is SGHRS and CDR2 is YFSETQ. The CDR3 reads CASSLVEGGRNEQFF. CDR3 coding DNA: TGCGCCAGCAGCTTGGTGGAGGGAGGGAGGAATGAGCAGTTCTTC.